This T cell receptor (beta chain) was captured in a study of T cell responses to AZD1222 COVID-19 vaccine. With regard to this clone: Its antigen is unknown.

Clones were sequenced by immunoSEQ multiplex PCR, and TCRdb holds only the in-frame ones, with some missing. The data contain some 100,000 clones, 88% of them singletons. Study conclusions and caveats: Clonal diversity was possibly underestimated, and white British individuals and females predominated among donors. Breadth and depth of Spike-specific TCRs rose after two AZD1222 doses. Only a handful of people who got AZD1222 tested seropositive at baseline. The repertoires were collected only after the peak T cell response.

The CDR3 sequence is 15 residues long. Trimming removed 4 bases from V and 2 bases from J; junction bases left unmatched: 6. Germline V CDR1 and CDR2: SNHLY, FYNNEI. The clonotype was recovered from an adult who received the AZD1222 COVID-19 vaccine. The chain carries TRBV2 and TRBJ1-1, with 8 bases aligning to TRBD1. This specimen was peripheral blood, taken 28 days after the second AZD1222 dose. The CDR3 loop reads CASSGPAGGNTEAFF. The CDR3 nucleotides are TGTGCCAGCAGTGGGCCCGCAGGGGGCAACACTGAAGCTTTCTTT.